This TCR beta chain was retrieved from a study of siplizumab effects on memory and regulatory T cells (dated by TCRdb to about 2019). As for the study more broadly: The study looked at the effect of siplizumab, an anti-CD2 antibody, on alloreactive T-cell subsets in allogeneic mixed lymphocyte reactions made from human PBMCs.

The library was prepared using the immunoSEQ multiplex PCR assay. Some 9.9 x 10^4 TCR templates per sample were assayed by the deep sequencing platform. Genomic DNA extracted from sorted T cells was the material used for TCRbeta CDR3 sequencing. The study's own analysis went as follows. The R programming language was used for clonal analysis of the TCRbeta CDR3 data. Comparing unstimulated samples against CFSE-low samples taken after the reaction was how alloreactive CD4+ and CD8+ clones were defined. Alloreactive CD4+ clones were assigned to regulatory or non-regulatory origin by matching sequences to sorted unstimulated Treg and non-Treg repertoires. In TCRdb, the immuneACCESS table is reduced to in-frame sequences with V and J assigned. These tables do not hold every clone; where another copy was compared, an unresolved V gene accounts for under half, and the others remain unexplained. For V, J and clone size, that table is used; D and trimming come from the DNA. The sample yields 90,000 to 110,000 clones; roughly nine tenths were counted once. The top ten hold approximately 0.75% of the sample.

Beyond this particular receptor, the publication reports: Whether proliferating Tregs from siplizumab cultures were suppressive was not functionally confirmed. For roughly 80-95% of proliferating CD4+ or CD8+ clones, no naive or memory phenotype could be assigned. Because sequences at frequencies below about 10^-5 were poorly captured, only a minor fraction of alloreactive clones could be mapped back to unstimulated subsets. Siplizumab significantly reduced the cumulative frequency of alloreactive sequences traceable to unstimulated CD4+ memory T cells. Compared with memory T cells, unstimulated naive T cells appeared more diverse, and naive cells seemed to make a substantial contribution to the alloresponse. In reactions with siplizumab, an average of around 70% of mappable alloreactive CD4+ clones were Treg-derived, compared with approximately 29% in control reactions.

The CDR3 sequence holds 15 residues, the cysteine and phenylalanine included. Of all the DNA, just the CDR3 is kept, 45 bases in frame from base 1. Via the germline V gene, CDR1 is MDHEN and CDR2 SYDVKM. Here V drops 5 bases and J drops 3 bases, and the junction holds 6 bases not matched to any gene. TCRbeta CDR3 sequencing was performed on sorted unstimulated T cells and on proliferating T cells recovered from mixed lymphocyte reactions. Fresh whole blood from ten HLA-typed healthy donors served as the source for isolating PBMCs. Unstimulated CD4+ regulatory T cells were FACS-sorted to map the origin of alloreactive clones. Comments on this clone: Its antigen remains unidentified. Base-call qualities are not available, and no considerably larger clone is one nucleotide away.

Material: Tregs sorted from blood. The chain couples TRBV28 to TRBJ1-2; 10 bases in the middle match TRBD1. This TCR was sampled from a human donor in good health. The DNA sequence is given as TGTGCCAGCAGTCCACCGGGACAGGGGTACTATGGCTACACCTTC. This yields the protein CASSPPGQGYYGYTF.